This TCR beta chain was sequenced for a study of CD8+ T cells in alopecia areata. Overall study: Patients in the treated group were given tofacitinib by mouth, 5 to 10 mg twice a day.

With 5 bases removed from V and 4 bases from J, the gap between germline ends came to 15 bases. Germline CDR1 SEHNR, CDR2 FQNEAQ (reference sequence). The CDR3 contains 16 residues. Sequencing templates came from extracted RNA that was reverse transcribed into cDNA. Sequencing was performed with immunoSEQ multiplex PCR; in TCRdb, only in-frame clones are kept and a portion is missing. The sample has about 200,000 clones, roughly two fifths seen once. General study points: Tofacitinib significantly lowered scalp clonality and expanded CD8+ clones among the top 100.

A remark on this clone: Antigen specificity is unknown.

Treatment specified: oral pan-JAK inhibitor, 5-10 mg twice daily. Specimens obtained from alopecia areata patients comprised lesional scalp punch biopsies and peripheral blood. PBMCs, the starting material, were the source of sorted CD4+ and CD8+ T cells. This receptor was obtained from a human donor with alopecia areata. The source material was CD4+ T cells sorted from blood, sampled between weeks 30 and 35, from a patient treated with tofacitinib. V is TRBV7-9 and J is TRBJ2-6, with TRBD2 as a possible D gene (7 bases). The CDR3 protein is CASSPTGGLGANVLTF. CDR3 nucleotides: TGTGCCAGCAGCCCGACCGGGGGGCTAGGGGCCAACGTCCTGACTTTC. The full variable domain, rest sourced from reference TRBV7-9 and TRBJ2-6, is DTGVSQNPRHKITKRGQNVTFRCDPISEHNRLYWYRQTLGQGPEFLTYFQNEAQLEKSRLLSDRFSAERPKGSFSTLEIQRTEQGDSAMYLCASSPTGGLGANVLTFGAGSRLTVL.